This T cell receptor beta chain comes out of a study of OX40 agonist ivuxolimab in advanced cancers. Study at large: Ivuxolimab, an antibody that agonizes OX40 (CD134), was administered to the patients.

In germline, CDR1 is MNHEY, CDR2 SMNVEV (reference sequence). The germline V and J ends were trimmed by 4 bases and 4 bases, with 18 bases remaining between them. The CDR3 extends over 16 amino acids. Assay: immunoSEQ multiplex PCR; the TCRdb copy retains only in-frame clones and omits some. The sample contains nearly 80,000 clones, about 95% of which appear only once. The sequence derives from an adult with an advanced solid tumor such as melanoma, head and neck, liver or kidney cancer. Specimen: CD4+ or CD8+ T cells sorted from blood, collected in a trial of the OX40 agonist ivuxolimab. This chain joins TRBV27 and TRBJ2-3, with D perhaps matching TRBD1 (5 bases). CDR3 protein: CASSSRDLYAADTQYF. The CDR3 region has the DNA TGTGCCAGCAGTTCCAGGGATTTGTACGCTGCAGATACGCAGTATTTT.